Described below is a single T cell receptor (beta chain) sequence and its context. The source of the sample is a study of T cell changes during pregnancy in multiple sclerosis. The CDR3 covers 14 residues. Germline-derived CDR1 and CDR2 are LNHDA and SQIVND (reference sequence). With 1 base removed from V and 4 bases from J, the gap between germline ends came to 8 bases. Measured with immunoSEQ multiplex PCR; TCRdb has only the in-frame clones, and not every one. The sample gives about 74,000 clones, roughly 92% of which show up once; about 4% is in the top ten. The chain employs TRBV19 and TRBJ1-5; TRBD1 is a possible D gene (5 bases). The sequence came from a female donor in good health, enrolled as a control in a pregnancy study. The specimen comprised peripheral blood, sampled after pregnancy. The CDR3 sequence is CASSIGQLNQPQHF. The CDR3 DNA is TGTGCCAGTAGTATAGGACAGCTGAATCAGCCCCAGCATTTT.